The sequence of this T cell receptor beta chain was determined in a study of T-cell reconstitution after alpha-beta-depleted transplantation in children. Unique molecular identifiers were incorporated when the TCRbeta library was constructed. Using its own MiXCR run on the PCR reads, TCRdb lists one record per CDR3 protein. The table includes 170,000 or so distinct CDR3 sequences, roughly 6.8% detected once. V dropped 2 bases and J dropped 13 bases, with 13 bases sitting between them. There are 12 residues in the CDR3. Per the germline V gene, CDR1 is SGHRS and CDR2 is YFSETQ. Ten or more counts support this clonotype.

This clonotype was obtained from a human donor who donated a stem cell graft to a child with Wiskott-Aldrich syndrome. This sequence joins TRBV5-1 and TRBJ2-1; D perhaps matches TRBD1 (6 bases). Sequencing was performed on PBMCs from the stem cell graft donor, taken from the stem cell graft. The CDR3 region has the DNA TGCGCCAGCAGCTTCACAGGGACGGTTCAGTTCTTC. This sequence encodes CASSFTGTVQFF.